This entry features one T cell receptor beta chain sequence. Terminally differentiated effector memory CD45RA+ cells were excluded from the naive CD8 cells, which were CD45RO-negative and positively selected for CCR7. Caucasian adults living in Nashville, Tennessee, provided all samples. The sample originates from a study of shared clonotypes between healthy human individuals. Sorted-subset replicate PCR reactions were performed with around 200 ng DNA, corresponding to 25,000 to 35,000 T cell genomes. The repertoire was sequenced with immunoSEQ multiplex PCR; TCRdb's copy has only in-frame clones and lacks some. The sample has fewer than 700,000 clones; 85% to 95% are singletons. V trimming: 0 bases; J trimming: 5 bases; junction bases outside the gene matches: 13. The CDR3 extends over 17 amino acids. Per the germline V gene, CDR1 is LNHNV and CDR2 is YYDKDF (reference sequence).

The TCR sequence derives from a woman aged 25 to 45 in good health. Sequenced material: naive CD8+ T cells sorted from blood. This rearrangement joins TRBV15 to TRBJ2-7; 7 bases are shared with TRBD2. The CDR3 region has the DNA TGTGCCACCAGCAGAGATCGTGGCTGGGCGGGAGCGGACGAGCAGTACTTC. Its translation is CATSRDRGWAGADEQYF.